The 24 T cell receptor beta chains below come from one sample, sequenced in a study of beta chain features in type 1 diabetes. Study observations and caveats: Type 1 diabetes patients had TCRB CDR3s that were shorter (moderately but significantly so) in all four CD4+ subsets.

For these TCRs, the target antigens are not known. What was sequenced were expressed TCRB transcripts, since all of the isolated RNA had been reverse transcribed. Only in-frame clones appear in the TCRdb table, and some are missing; sequencing was by immunoSEQ multiplex PCR. The sample lists a few hundred thousand clones, about 13% seen once, with 0.015% to 0.02% in the top ten. Sequenced material: naive CD4+ T cells from blood. Source of these receptors: a man aged 30-40 years with type 1 diabetes.

This chain joins TRBV7-2 and TRBJ2-5, with D perhaps TRBD2 (5 bases). Trimming left V 2 bases short and J 3 bases short, with 13 bases between. Germline values: CDR1 SGHTA, CDR2 FQGNSA. This CDR3 has 15 residues. CDR3 coding DNA: TGTGCCAGCAGCTTACGAAGGACTTCTAAAGAGACCCAGTACTTC. As protein: CASSLRRTSKETQYF.

This clone occurred a few times. The chain is built from TRBV6-6 and TRBJ2-7; 10 bases are a match to TRBD2. Germline CDR1 reads MNHNY; CDR2 reads SVGAGI (reference sequence). The ends lost 0 bases at V and 2 bases at J; junction bases unmatched: 4. This CDR3 is built from 16 residues. The CDR3 spells CASSYSRAGGAYEQYF. The CDR3 DNA sequence: TGTGCCAGCAGTTACTCTAGAGCGGGAGGGGCCTACGAGCAGTACTTC.

This chain connects TRBV5-4 to TRBJ2-7; 9 nucleotides align to TRBD2. Germline values: CDR1 SGHNT, CDR2 YYREEE (reference sequence). This CDR3 has 16 residues. The junction had 8 bases not matched to a gene; V was cut back by 1 base and J by 3 bases. The CDR3 DNA reads as TGTGCCAGCAGCTTGTTTGCGGGAGGGAGCCGCTACGAGCAGTACTTC. Protein product: CASSLFAGGSRYEQYF.

The rearrangement uses TRBV2 and TRBJ2-3, with D possibly being TRBD1 (5 bases). This CDR3 contains 14 residues. The germline gives CDR1 SNHLY, CDR2 FYNNEI. Trimming pared 6 bases from V and 2 bases from J, leaving 12 bases between. CDR3 residues: CASRQVETTDTQYF. CDR3 sequence (DNA): TGTGCCAGCAGACAGGTGGAAACCACAGATACGCAGTATTTT.

The chain carries TRBV5-1 and TRBJ2-7; TRBD2 matches at 15 bases. There are 16 residues in the CDR3. J was trimmed by 5 bases and V by 2 bases; bases with no gene match: 5. The germline gives CDR1 SGHRS, CDR2 YFSETQ. CDR3 region: CASSFGLAGGPHEQYF. CDR3 sequence (DNA): TGCGCCAGCAGCTTCGGACTAGCGGGAGGGCCCCACGAGCAGTACTTC.

This chain uses TRBV6-1 with TRBJ2-1; 14 bases align to TRBD2. In germline, CDR1 is MNHNS, CDR2 SASEGT. V lost 4 bases, J lost 1 base, and 0 bases stayed unmatched. The CDR3 length is 16 residues. Written as DNA, the CDR3 is TGTGCCAGCAGTGGACTAGCGGGAGGGTCCTACAATGAGCAGTTCTTC. Translating gives CASSGLAGGSYNEQFF.

The chain couples TRBV18 to TRBJ2-7; D unclear. This CDR3 region has 13 residues. Germline V gene sequence: CDR1 KGHSH, CDR2 LQKENI. V was trimmed by 4 bases and J by 4 bases, leaving 11 bases between them. The CDR3 sequence: CASSHAHGYEQYF. CDR3 DNA: TGTGCCAGCTCACATGCGCACGGTTACGAGCAGTACTTC.

Notes on this clone: Other DNA sequences in this specimen translate into the identical CDR3. The V call is TRBV7-9, the J call TRBJ1-1; TRBD1 aligns across 7 bases. After removal of 2 bases from V and 0 bases from J, the junction contained 0 bases not matched to a gene. The CDR3 totals 14 residues. Germline CDR1 SEHNR, CDR2 FQNEAQ (reference sequence). The CDR3 DNA sequence: TGTGCCAGCAGCTTAACAGGGGTGAACACTGAAGCTTTCTTT. This encodes CASSLTGVNTEAFF.

This clone was seen a handful of times. J is TRBJ2-5 and V is TRBV2, with a tentative D call TRBD2 (7 bases). The CDR3 spans 15 residues. V was pared by 2 bases and J by 4 bases, with 14 bases between. Germline CDR1 is SNHLY and CDR2 is FYNNEI. The CDR3: CASSEQGGTRETQYF. In nucleotides, the CDR3 is TGTGCCAGCAGTGAACAGGGAGGGACACGAGAGACCCAGTACTTC.

This rearrangement joins TRBV9 to TRBJ2-1, with 12 bases identical to TRBD2. Germline values: CDR1 SGDLS, CDR2 YYNGEE. CDR3 length equals 16 residues. The ends lost 0 bases at V and 2 bases at J; junction bases unmatched: 0. This CDR3 is CASSVASGRAYNEQFF. CDR3 in DNA: TGTGCCAGCAGCGTAGCTAGCGGGAGGGCCTACAATGAGCAGTTCTTC.

The V and J genes are TRBV5-4 and TRBJ2-2, with 9 bases aligning to TRBD2. V shed 3 bases, J shed 4 bases, and the junction held 4 bases outside the gene matches. The germline V gene has CDR1 SGHNT and CDR2 YYREEE (reference sequence). This CDR3 has 15 amino acids. In nucleotides, the CDR3 is TGTGCCAGCAGCTCGGCTAGCGGGGTCACCGGGGAGCTGTTTTTT. Its translation is CASSSASGVTGELFF.

The sample holds a few counts of this clone. The V call is TRBV4-1, the J call TRBJ2-5; 14 bases agree with TRBD2. The CDR3 sequence is 16 residues long. V trimming: 2 bases; J trimming: 5 bases; junction bases outside the gene matches: 4. The germline CDR1 and CDR2 sequences are MGHRA and YSYEKL. In DNA, the CDR3 is TGCGCCAGCAGCCAAAGGGGGACTAGCGGGAGCGAGACCCAGTACTTC. Protein: CASSQRGTSGSETQYF.

This clone was observed a handful of times. This chain connects TRBV2 to TRBJ1-3, with D possibly matching TRBD1 (6 bases). There are 17 residues in the CDR3. V lost 4 bases and J lost 0, with 16 bases in between. Germline CDR1 is SNHLY and CDR2 is FYNNEI. The CDR3 coding sequence is TGTGCCAGCAGTGGTTCTTGGGGACAAGTCTCTGGAAACACCATATATTTT. Its translation is CASSGSWGQVSGNTIYF.

This clone was counted a few times. V and J are TRBV6-4 and TRBJ2-1; TRBD2 agrees at 7 bases. Trimming cost V 10 bases and J 3 bases; bases outside gene matches: 9. In germline, CDR1 is MRHNA, CDR2 SNTAGT. This CDR3 contains 14 residues. The chain's CDR3 is CATKAASGYNEQFF. In DNA, the CDR3 is TGTGCCACCAAAGCTGCTAGCGGCTACAATGAGCAGTTCTTC.

A note on this clone: Other DNA sequences in this specimen translate into the identical CDR3. The gene calls are TRBV28 and TRBJ2-3, with D uncertain. CDR1 is MDHEN, CDR2 SYDVKM, per germline. V was pared by 5 bases and J by 4 bases, with 7 bases between. This CDR3 contains 12 residues. DNA for the CDR3: TGTGCCAGCAGTAGCGTCGCAGATACGCAGTATTTT. Translating it yields CASSSVADTQYF.

The V and J genes are TRBV29-1 and TRBJ2-3; TRBD2 agrees at 9 bases. Germline values: CDR1 SQVTM, CDR2 ANQGSEA. Germline trimming cut 7 bases from V and 0 bases from J; bases unmatched to any gene: 5. CDR3 length: 14 amino acids. CDR3 residues: CSARLAASTDTQYF. The CDR3 DNA is TGCAGCGCTCGACTAGCGGCAAGCACAGATACGCAGTATTTT.

This clone has a handful of counts. The chain combines TRBV6-5 with TRBJ2-2, with 7 positions matching TRBD1. CDR1 and CDR2 (germline): MNHEY, SVGAGI. The CDR3 runs 14 residues. J lost 4 bases, V lost 2 bases, and 1 base had no gene match. The CDR3 here is CASSYRGPTGELFF. The CDR3 bases are TGTGCCAGCAGTTACAGGGGGCCCACCGGGGAGCTGTTTTTT.

This clone was detected only a few times. This chain uses TRBV30 with TRBJ2-1; 9 positions match TRBD2. The length of the CDR3 is 17 residues. CDR1 GTSNPN and CDR2 SVGIG come from the germline V gene (reference sequence). V lost 2 bases to trimming and J lost 1 base; unmatched junction nucleotides: 9. The CDR3 DNA reads as TGTGCCTGGAGTCTTTTGCGGGAGGGCCGTTCCTACAATGAGCAGTTCTTC. It is translated as CAWSLLREGRSYNEQFF.

This clone came up a few times. The V and J genes are TRBV9 and TRBJ2-1; 12 nucleotides line up with TRBD2. Germline-derived CDR1 and CDR2 are SGDLS and YYNGEE. The J segment lost 10 bases and the V segment lost 6 bases, leaving 8 bases of the junction unmatched. CDR3 length: 14 residues. The CDR3 coding sequence is TGTGCCAGCAACCGACTAGCGGGAGATCGGGAGCAGTTCTTC. It translates to CASNRLAGDREQFF.

The chain joins TRBV6-5 to TRBJ2-1; D is unresolved. CDR1 and CDR2 from the germline V gene are MNHEY and SVGAGI. V was shortened by 6 bases and J by 10 bases, with 10 bases between the two germline ends. The CDR3 loop spans 11 amino acids. The CDR3 loop reads CASRGVLEQFF. For the CDR3, the DNA is TGTGCCAGCAGGGGCGTGCTGGAGCAGTTCTTC.

The V and J genes are TRBV18 and TRBJ1-2; TRBD1 agrees at 7 bases. The CDR3 extends over 13 amino acids. The germline gives CDR1 KGHSH, CDR2 LQKENI. V lost 3 bases to trimming and J lost 8 bases; unmatched junction nucleotides: 6. This CDR3 is CASSPKQGPGYTF. The CDR3 DNA follows: TGTGCCAGCTCACCTAAACAGGGGCCAGGCTACACCTTC.

This chain connects TRBV6-6 to TRBJ2-2; 7 bases line up with TRBD1. V trimming: 2 bases; J trimming: 7 bases; junction bases outside the gene matches: 7. The CDR3 covers 15 residues. Per the germline V gene, CDR1 is MNHNY and CDR2 is SVGAGI (reference sequence). CDR3 nucleotide sequence: TGTGCCAGCAGTTACCCGACAGGACAGGACGGGGAGCTGTTTTTT. This sequence encodes CASSYPTGQDGELFF.

This clone was recorded a few times. V gene TRBV6-6 combines with J gene TRBJ1-1, with D possibly TRBD1 on 6 matching bases. The V gene lost 4 bases and the J gene lost 2 bases, with 8 bases spanning the gap. In germline, CDR1 is MNHNY, CDR2 SVGAGI (reference sequence). The CDR3 runs 13 residues. CDR3 nucleotides: TGTGCCAGCAGTTTTGGGACAAACACTGAAGCTTTCTTT. Amino acids: CASSFGTNTEAFF.

This rearrangement joins TRBV19 to TRBJ1-2; no firm D call. Germline CDR1 LNHDA, CDR2 SQIVND (reference sequence). CDR3 length: 15 amino acids. V was cut by 9 bases and J by 5 bases, with 22 bases left in between. Here the CDR3 reads CASKGVDLEKYGYTF. For the CDR3, the DNA is TGTGCCAGCAAAGGTGTGGACTTGGAGAAGTATGGCTACACCTTC.